This T cell receptor beta chain was captured by sequencing in a study of OX40 agonist ivuxolimab in advanced cancers. Only in-frame clones appear in the TCRdb table, and some are missing; sequencing was by immunoSEQ multiplex PCR. Among 60,000 or so clones listed, approximately 90% were seen once. The V gene's germline CDR1 is SGDLS and CDR2 YYNGEE. CDR3 length equals 15 residues. Deletions cut 0 bases from V and 4 bases from J, with 11 bases between. The V gene is TRBV9, the J gene TRBJ1-3, with D possibly being TRBD1 (5 bases). This material consisted of CD4+ or CD8+ T cells sorted from blood, taken in a trial of the OX40 agonist ivuxolimab. This clonotype originated in an adult with an advanced solid tumor such as melanoma, head and neck, liver or kidney cancer. CDR3 amino acids: CASSVEGGVGNTIYF. CDR3 nucleotides: TGTGCCAGCAGCGTAGAAGGAGGGGTCGGAAACACCATATATTTT.